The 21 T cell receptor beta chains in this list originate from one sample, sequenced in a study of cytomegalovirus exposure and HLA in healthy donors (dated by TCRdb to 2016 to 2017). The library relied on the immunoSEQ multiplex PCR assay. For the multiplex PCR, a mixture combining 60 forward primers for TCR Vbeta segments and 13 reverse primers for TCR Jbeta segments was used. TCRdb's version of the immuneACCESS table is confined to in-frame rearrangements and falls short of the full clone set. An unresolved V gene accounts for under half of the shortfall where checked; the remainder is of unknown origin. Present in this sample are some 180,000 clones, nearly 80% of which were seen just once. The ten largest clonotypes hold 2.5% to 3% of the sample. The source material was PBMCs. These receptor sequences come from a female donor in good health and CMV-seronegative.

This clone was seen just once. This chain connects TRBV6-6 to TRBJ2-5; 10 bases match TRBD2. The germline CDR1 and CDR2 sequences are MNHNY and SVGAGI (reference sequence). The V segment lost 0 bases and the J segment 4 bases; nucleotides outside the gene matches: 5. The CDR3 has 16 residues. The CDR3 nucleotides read TGTGCCAGCAGTTACTCTCCAGCGGGAGGGGGAGAGACCCAGTACTTC. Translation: CASSYSPAGGGETQYF.

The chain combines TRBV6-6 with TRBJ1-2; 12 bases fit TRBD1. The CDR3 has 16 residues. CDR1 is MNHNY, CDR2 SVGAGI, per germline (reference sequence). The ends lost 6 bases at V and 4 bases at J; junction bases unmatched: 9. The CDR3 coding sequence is TGTGCCAGCAGCCCCGGGACAGGGGGCGCTGGCTATGGCTACACCTTC. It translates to CASSPGTGGAGYGYTF.

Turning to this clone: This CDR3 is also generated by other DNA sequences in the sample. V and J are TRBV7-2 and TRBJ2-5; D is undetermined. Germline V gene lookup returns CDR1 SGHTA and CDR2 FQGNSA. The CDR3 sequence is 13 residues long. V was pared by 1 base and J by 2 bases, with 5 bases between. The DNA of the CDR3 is TGTGCCAGCAGCTTAGTCCAGCAAGAGACCCAGTACTTC. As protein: CASSLVQQETQYF.

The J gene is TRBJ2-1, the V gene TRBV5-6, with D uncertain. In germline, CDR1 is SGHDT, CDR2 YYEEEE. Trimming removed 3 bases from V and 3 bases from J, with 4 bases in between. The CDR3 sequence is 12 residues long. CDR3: CASSSNYNEQFF. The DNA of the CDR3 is TGTGCCAGCAGCTCCAACTACAATGAGCAGTTCTTC.

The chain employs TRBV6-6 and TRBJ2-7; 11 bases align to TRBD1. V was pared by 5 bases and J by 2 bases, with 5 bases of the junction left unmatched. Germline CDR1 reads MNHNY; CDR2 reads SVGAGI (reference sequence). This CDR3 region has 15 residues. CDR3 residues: CASSQEGQGAYEQYF. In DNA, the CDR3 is TGTGCCAGCAGTCAGGAGGGACAGGGGGCCTACGAGCAGTACTTC.

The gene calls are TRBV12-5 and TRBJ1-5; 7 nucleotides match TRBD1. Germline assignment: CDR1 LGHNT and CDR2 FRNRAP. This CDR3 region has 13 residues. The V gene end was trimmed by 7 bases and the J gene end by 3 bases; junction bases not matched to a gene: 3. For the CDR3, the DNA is TGTGCTAGTGTCGGGACAGCCAATCAGCCCCAGCATTTT. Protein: CASVGTANQPQHF.

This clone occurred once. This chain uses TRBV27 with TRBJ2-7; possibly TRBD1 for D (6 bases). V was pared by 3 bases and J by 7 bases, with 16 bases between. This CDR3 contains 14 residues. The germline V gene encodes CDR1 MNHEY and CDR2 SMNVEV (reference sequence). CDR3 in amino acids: CASSFDYRVGEQYF. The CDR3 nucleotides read TGTGCCAGCAGTTTCGACTACAGGGTTGGGGAGCAGTACTTC.

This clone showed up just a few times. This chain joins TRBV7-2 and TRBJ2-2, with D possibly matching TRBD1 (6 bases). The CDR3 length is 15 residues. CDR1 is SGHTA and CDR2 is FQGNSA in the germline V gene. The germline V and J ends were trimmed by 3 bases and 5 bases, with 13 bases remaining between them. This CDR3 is CASSFPGVGTGELFF. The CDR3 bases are TGTGCCAGCAGCTTCCCAGGGGTTGGGACCGGGGAGCTGTTTTTT.

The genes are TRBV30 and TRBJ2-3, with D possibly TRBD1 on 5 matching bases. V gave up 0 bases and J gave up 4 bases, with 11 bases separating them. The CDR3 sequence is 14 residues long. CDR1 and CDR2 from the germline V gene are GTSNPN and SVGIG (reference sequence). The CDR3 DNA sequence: TGTGCCTGGAGTGTAAGGGCAGGGCCAGATACGCAGTATTTT. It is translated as CAWSVRAGPDTQYF.

The CDR3 sequence: CASGLGARDNYEQYF. The CDR3 bases are TGTGCTAGTGGTTTGGGCGCCCGGGACAACTACGAGCAGTACTTC. The rearrangement uses TRBV12-5 and TRBJ2-7, with D perhaps TRBD1 (6 bases). The CDR3 runs 15 residues. Looked up from germline, CDR1 is LGHNT and CDR2 is FRNRAP. V was clipped by 1 base and J by 3 bases, with 13 bases between them.

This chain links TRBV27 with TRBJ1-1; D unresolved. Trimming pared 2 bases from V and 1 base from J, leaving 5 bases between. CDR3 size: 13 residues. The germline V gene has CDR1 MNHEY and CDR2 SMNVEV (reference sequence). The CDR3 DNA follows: TGTGCCAGCAGTTTAGTCCGGAACACTGAAGCTTTCTTT. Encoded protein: CASSLVRNTEAFF.

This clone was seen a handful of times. The CDR3 region has the DNA TGTGCCAGCAGTGATCAAGCCCTGTTTAATGTAGAAAAACTGTTTTTT. Encoded protein: CASSDQALFNVEKLFF. The chain links TRBV6-1 to TRBJ1-4; D gene uncertain. Germline loops: CDR1 MNHNS, CDR2 SASEGT. V lost 3 bases to trimming and J lost 8 bases, with 19 bases between them. This CDR3 region has 16 residues.

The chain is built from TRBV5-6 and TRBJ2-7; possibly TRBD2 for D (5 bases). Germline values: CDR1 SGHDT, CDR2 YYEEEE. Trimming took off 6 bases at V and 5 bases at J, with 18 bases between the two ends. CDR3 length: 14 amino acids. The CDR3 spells CASTLTLGRDEQYF. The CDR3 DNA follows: TGTGCCAGCACCCTGACCCTCGGGCGGGACGAGCAGTACTTC.

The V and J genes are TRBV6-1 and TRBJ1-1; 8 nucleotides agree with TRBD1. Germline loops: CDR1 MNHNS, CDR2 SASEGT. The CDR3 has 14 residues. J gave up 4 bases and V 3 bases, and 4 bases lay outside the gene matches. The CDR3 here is CASSDSGGRTEAFF. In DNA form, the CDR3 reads TGTGCCAGCAGTGACTCAGGGGGCCGCACTGAAGCTTTCTTT.

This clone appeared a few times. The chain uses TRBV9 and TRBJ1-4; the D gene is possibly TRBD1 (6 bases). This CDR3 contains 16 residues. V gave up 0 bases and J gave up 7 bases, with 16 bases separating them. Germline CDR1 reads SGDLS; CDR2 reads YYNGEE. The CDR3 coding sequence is TGTGCCAGCAGCGTAGGAGGTCAGGGGAATGGTGAAAAACTGTTTTTT. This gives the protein CASSVGGQGNGEKLFF.

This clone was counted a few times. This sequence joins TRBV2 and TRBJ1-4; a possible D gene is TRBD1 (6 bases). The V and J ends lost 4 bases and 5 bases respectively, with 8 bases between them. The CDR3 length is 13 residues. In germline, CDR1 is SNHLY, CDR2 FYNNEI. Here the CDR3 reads CASSVDRNEKLFF. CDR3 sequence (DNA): TGTGCCAGCAGTGTGGACAGAAATGAAAAACTGTTTTTT.

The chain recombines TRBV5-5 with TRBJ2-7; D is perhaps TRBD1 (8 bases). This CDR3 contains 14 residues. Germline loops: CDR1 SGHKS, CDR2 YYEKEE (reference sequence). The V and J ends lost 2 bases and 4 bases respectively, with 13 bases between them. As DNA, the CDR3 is TGTGCCAGCAGCTTAACAGGGGGAGGGTACGAGCAGTACTTC. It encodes CASSLTGGGYEQYF.

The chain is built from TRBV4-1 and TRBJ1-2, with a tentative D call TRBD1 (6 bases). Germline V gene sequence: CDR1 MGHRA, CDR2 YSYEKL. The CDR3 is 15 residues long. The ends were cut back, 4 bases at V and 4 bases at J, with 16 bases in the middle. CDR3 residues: CASSPGEGPSYGYTF. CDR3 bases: TGCGCCAGCAGCCCAGGGGAAGGACCTAGCTATGGCTACACCTTC.

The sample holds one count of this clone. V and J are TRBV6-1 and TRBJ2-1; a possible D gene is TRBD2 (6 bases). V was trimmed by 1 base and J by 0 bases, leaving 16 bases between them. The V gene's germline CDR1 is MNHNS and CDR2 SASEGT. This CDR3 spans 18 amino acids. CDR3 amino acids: CASSEGGRGLTSYNEQFF. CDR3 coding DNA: TGTGCCAGCAGTGAAGGGGGACGGGGACTGACCTCCTACAATGAGCAGTTCTTC.

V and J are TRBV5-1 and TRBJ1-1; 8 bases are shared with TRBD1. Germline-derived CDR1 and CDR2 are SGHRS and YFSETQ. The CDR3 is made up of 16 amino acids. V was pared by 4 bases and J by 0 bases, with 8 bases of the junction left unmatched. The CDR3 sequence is CASSAWDRPMNTEAFF. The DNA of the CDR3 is TGCGCCAGCAGCGCTTGGGACAGGCCTATGAACACTGAAGCTTTCTTT.

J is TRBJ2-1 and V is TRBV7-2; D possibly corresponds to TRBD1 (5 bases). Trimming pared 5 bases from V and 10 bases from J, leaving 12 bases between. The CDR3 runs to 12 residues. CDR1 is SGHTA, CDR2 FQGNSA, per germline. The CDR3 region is CASSPQGLEQFF. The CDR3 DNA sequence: TGTGCCAGCAGCCCCCAGGGCCTGGAGCAGTTCTTC.